A single sample is the source of the 32 T cell receptor beta chains below, sequenced in a study of shared clonotypes between healthy human individuals. Positive CCR7 selection of CD45RO-negative cells yielded the naive CD8 cells, and terminally differentiated effector memory CD45RA+ cells were excluded. Repertoires were generated with immunoSEQ multiplex PCR, while TCRdb's copy carries only in-frame clones and drops some. Seen here are 2 million to 2.5 million clones, just over 90% observed once, and the top ten hold about 1.5%. Sequencing was carried out using naive CD8+ T cells from PBMCs. These TCRs come from a man between 18 and 29 years old in good health. Some clones in this sample may be carry-over from other donors' samples.

V and J are TRBV7-9 and TRBJ2-1; perhaps TRBD2 as D (6 bases). This CDR3 has 14 amino acids. Germline loops: CDR1 SEHNR, CDR2 FQNEAQ (reference sequence). The V end lost 5 bases, the J end lost 5 bases, and 13 bases lay between the germline ends. For the CDR3, the DNA is TGTGCCAGCAGCCCTGCTAGCGACAACAATGAGCAGTTCTTC. Encoded protein: CASSPASDNNEQFF.

The rearrangement joins TRBV4-1 to TRBJ2-3; TRBD1 matches 7 bases. Germline CDR1 MGHRA, CDR2 YSYEKL. The V gene end was trimmed by 0 bases and the J gene end by 0 bases; junction bases not matched to a gene: 9. The CDR3 runs 18 residues. The CDR3 nucleotides are TGCGCCAGCAGCCAAGACCAGGGGGAAGCGATTAGCACAGATACGCAGTATTTT. It yields the protein CASSQDQGEAISTDTQYF.

The V and J genes are TRBV29-1 and TRBJ1-3; D gene uncertain. Germline-derived CDR1 and CDR2 are SQVTM and ANQGSEA. Trimming removed 4 bases from V and 3 bases from J, with 10 bases in between. The CDR3 covers 13 residues. CDR3 bases: TGCAGCGTTGGCTTGTGGGATGGAAACACCATATATTTT. Amino acids: CSVGLWDGNTIYF.

J is TRBJ2-7 and V is TRBV28; D is unclear. The CDR3 runs to 13 residues. Per the germline V gene, CDR1 is MDHEN and CDR2 is SYDVKM. Trimming stripped 8 bases from V and 2 bases from J, with 13 bases between. The DNA for the CDR3 is TGTGCCAGCGGCGACGGGTACCCCTACGAGCAGTACTTC. Translated: CASGDGYPYEQYF.

The chain joins TRBV19 to TRBJ2-2; unclear D gene. The CDR3 spans 14 residues. The germline V gene has CDR1 LNHDA and CDR2 SQIVND (reference sequence). Deletions cut 1 base from V and 4 bases from J, with 7 bases between. The DNA for the CDR3 is TGTGCCAGTAGTATAGGACCCGTCACCGGGGAGCTGTTTTTT. Translating gives CASSIGPVTGELFF.

The chain joins TRBV10-1 to TRBJ2-7; possibly TRBD1 for D (5 bases). The CDR3 consists of 13 residues. The V end lost 1 base, the J end lost 6 bases, and 10 bases lay between the germline ends. Germline CDR1 is WNHNN and CDR2 is SYGVQD (reference sequence). For the CDR3, the DNA is TGCGCCAGCAGTGAGTTTCCAAGGGGCGAGCAGTACTTC. Translating gives CASSEFPRGEQYF.

This chain joins TRBV6-6 and TRBJ1-3, with D perhaps matching TRBD1 (6 bases). Germline-derived CDR1 and CDR2 are MNHNY and SVGAGI (reference sequence). Trimming took 6 bases from V and 2 from J, leaving 11 bases between them. The CDR3 totals 14 residues. This CDR3 reads CASRDGTPGNTIYF. The CDR3 DNA sequence: TGTGCCAGCAGGGACGGGACACCTGGAAACACCATATATTTT.

The CDR3 loop reads CASSPPGTHTVDTQYF. The CDR3 nucleotides are TGCGCCAGCAGCCCACCCGGGACCCACACTGTCGATACGCAGTATTTT. The chain links TRBV4-1 to TRBJ2-3, with D perhaps matching TRBD1 or TRBD2 (5 bases each). Germline V gene data show CDR1 as MGHRA and CDR2 as YSYEKL. The ends were cut back, 4 bases at V and 6 bases at J, with 20 bases in the middle. The CDR3 spans 16 residues.

The rearrangement links TRBV7-9 to TRBJ2-1; 10 positions match TRBD2. After removal of 5 bases from V and 1 base from J, the junction contained 8 bases not matched to a gene. This CDR3 region has 17 residues. Germline V gene data show CDR1 as SEHNR and CDR2 as FQNEAQ (reference sequence). The CDR3 DNA reads TGTGCCAGCAGCCTTCAACTAGCGGGAATGTCCTACAATGAGCAGTTCTTC. This sequence encodes CASSLQLAGMSYNEQFF. Full variable domain (remainder filled in from reference TRBV7-9 and TRBJ2-1): DTGVSQNPRHKITKRGQNVTFRCDPISEHNRLYWYRQTLGQGPEFLTYFQNEAQLEKSRLLSDRFSAERPKGSFSTLEIQRTEQGDSAMYLCASSLQLAGMSYNEQFFGPGTRLTVL.

Only one count was recorded for this clone. This sequence joins TRBV4-2 and TRBJ2-5, with 7 bases fitting TRBD2. CDR1 LGHNA and CDR2 YNFKEQ come from the germline V gene. The CDR3 length is 14 residues. The junction had 3 bases not matched to a gene; V was cut back by 3 bases and J by 2 bases. CDR3 DNA sequence: TGTGCCAGCAGCCAGACGGGAGGTCAAGAGACCCAGTACTTC. Amino acids: CASSQTGGQETQYF.

This clone was detected only once. The gene calls are TRBV6-1 and TRBJ1-1; perhaps TRBD1 as D (6 bases). Trimming took 2 bases from V and 6 from J, leaving 22 bases between them. The CDR3 loop spans 17 amino acids. Germline V lookup: CDR1 MNHNS, CDR2 SASEGT. CDR3 sequence: CASSETPGGGKGAEAFF. The CDR3 DNA follows: TGTGCCAGCAGTGAAACCCCGGGAGGAGGGAAGGGGGCTGAAGCTTTCTTT.

The rearrangement uses TRBV27 and TRBJ1-2; a possible D gene is TRBD1 (6 bases). The CDR3 spans 15 residues. Deletions cut 2 bases from V and 2 bases from J, with 12 bases between. Looked up from germline, CDR1 is MNHEY and CDR2 is SMNVEV (reference sequence). CDR3 coding DNA: TGTGCCAGCAGTTTAAAGGGGCAGGGGAACTATGGCTACACCTTC. This encodes CASSLKGQGNYGYTF.

The V gene is TRBV7-9, the J gene TRBJ2-5; TRBD2 aligns across 7 bases. Germline loops: CDR1 SEHNR, CDR2 FQNEAQ (reference sequence). CDR3 length equals 17 residues. Germline trimming cut 5 bases from V and 5 bases from J; bases unmatched to any gene: 17. In DNA, the CDR3 is TGTGCCAGCAGCATTCCTCTTGCGGGAGTGTGGGGTGAGACCCAGTACTTC. The encoded protein is CASSIPLAGVWGETQYF.

V is TRBV6-5 and J is TRBJ2-2; 10 bases are a match to TRBD2. In germline, CDR1 is MNHEY, CDR2 SVGAGI. The trim removed 6 bases at V and 8 bases at J, leaving 6 bases unmatched. The CDR3 has 14 amino acids. DNA of the CDR3: TGTGCCAGCAGATTAGCGGGAGGACCTGGGGAGCTGTTTTTT. Translated: CASRLAGGPGELFF.

The V and J genes are TRBV7-9 and TRBJ1-2, with D perhaps TRBD1 (5 bases). Per germline, CDR1 SEHNR and CDR2 FQNEAQ (reference sequence). The CDR3 contains 14 residues. The V end lost 5 bases, the J end lost 6 bases, and 16 bases lay between the germline ends. The CDR3 spells CASSPYVVQDGYTF. DNA of the CDR3: TGTGCCAGCAGCCCCTATGTGGTACAGGATGGCTACACCTTC.

The genes are TRBV4-3 and TRBJ2-1; 10 positions agree with TRBD2. This CDR3 is 15 amino acids long. V gave up 0 bases and J gave up 8 bases; unmatched junction bases: 4. Germline CDR1 LGHNA, CDR2 YSLEER. In DNA form, the CDR3 reads TGCGCCAGCAGCCAAGAAAGCGGGAGGGGCGATGAGCAGTTCTTC. Amino acid sequence: CASSQESGRGDEQFF.

A word on this clone: Other DNA sequences in the sample encode the same CDR3. V and J are TRBV27 and TRBJ1-5; weak D call: TRBD1 (5 bases). Germline CDR1 reads MNHEY; CDR2 reads SMNVEV (reference sequence). CDR3 length equals 14 residues. V lost 2 bases to trimming and J lost 2 bases, with 7 bases between them. The DNA of the CDR3 is TGTGCCAGCAGTTTAATGGGGGGCAATCAGCCCCAGCATTTT. This codes for CASSLMGGNQPQHF.

The V and J genes are TRBV19 and TRBJ1-2; no clear D gene. V gave up 6 bases and J gave up 8 bases, with 13 bases separating them. Per germline, CDR1 LNHDA and CDR2 SQIVND (reference sequence). The CDR3 has 12 residues. DNA for the CDR3: TGTGCCAGTAGCCGAGGTATGAGGGGCTACACCTTC. Protein sequence: CASSRGMRGYTF.

The rearrangement links TRBV5-1 to TRBJ2-7; unclear D gene. The CDR3 totals 13 residues. V was clipped by 0 bases and J by 3 bases, with 7 bases between them. Germline V gene data show CDR1 as SGHRS and CDR2 as YFSETQ. The CDR3 region has the DNA TGCGCCAGCAGCTTGGCTCAGAACTACGAGCAGTACTTC. This codes for CASSLAQNYEQYF.

This clone was picked up a small number of times. The chain uses TRBV15 and TRBJ2-3; D is ambiguous. This CDR3 is built from 12 residues. V lost 1 base to trimming and J lost 4 bases, with 3 bases between them. Germline lookup yields CDR1 LNHNV and CDR2 YYDKDF (reference sequence). The CDR3 reads CATSRVADTQYF. The CDR3 nucleotides read TGTGCCACCAGCAGAGTAGCAGATACGCAGTATTTT.

The chain employs TRBV19 and TRBJ2-7, with TRBD2 matching 9 bases. V lost 6 bases and J lost 4; bases outside the gene matches: 10. Looked up from germline, CDR1 is LNHDA and CDR2 is SQIVND (reference sequence). The CDR3 consists of 15 residues. The CDR3 protein is CASSTGSGRLYEQYF. The CDR3 nucleotides are TGTGCCAGTAGCACGGGCAGCGGGAGGTTATACGAGCAGTACTTC. The full variable domain, rest sourced from reference TRBV19 and TRBJ2-7, is DGGITQSPKYLFRKEGQNVTLSCEQNLNHDAMYWYRQDPGQGLRLIYYSQIVNDFQKGDIAEGYSVSREKKESFPLTVTSAQKNPTAFYLCASSTGSGRLYEQYFGPGTRLTVT.

In its sample, this clone was seen a few times. The CDR3 bases are TGTGCCAGCAGTTCACTCCAGGGACAGACTGAAGCTTTCTTT. Translating gives CASSSLQGQTEAFF. The chain couples TRBV27 to TRBJ1-1, with 7 bases matching TRBD1. The trim removed 4 bases at V and 5 bases at J, leaving 7 bases unmatched. This CDR3 comprises 14 residues. Germline lookup yields CDR1 MNHEY and CDR2 SMNVEV (reference sequence).

This clone was seen only once. DNA of the CDR3: TGTGCCAGCAGCCCGGGGACAGGGGGCTCAATGAACACTGAAGCTTTCTTT. Protein product: CASSPGTGGSMNTEAFF. This chain links TRBV11-2 with TRBJ1-1; 12 bases map to TRBD1. The germline gives CDR1 SGHAT, CDR2 FQNNGV. The CDR3 is 17 amino acids. V shed 5 bases and J 0 bases; nucleotides not matched to a gene: 7. Full variable domain (outside the CDR3, taken from reference TRBV11-2 and TRBJ1-1): EAGVAQSPRYKIIEKRQSVAFWCNPISGHATLYWYQQILGQGPKLLIQFQNNGVVDDSQLPKDRFSAERLKGVDSTLKIQPAKLEDSAVYLCASSPGTGGSMNTEAFFGQGTRLTVV.

This chain uses TRBV13 with TRBJ2-1; 8 bases are shared with TRBD1. CDR3 length: 15 amino acids. Germline V gene data show CDR1 as PRHDT and CDR2 as FYEKMQ (reference sequence). The junction had 10 bases not matched to a gene; V was cut back by 5 bases and J by 7 bases. CDR3 sequence reads: CASSRGAGGMNEQFF. In DNA, the CDR3 is TGTGCCAGCAGCAGGGGCGCAGGGGGCATGAATGAGCAGTTCTTC.

The chain couples TRBV7-2 to TRBJ1-2; the D is unclear. Germline loops: CDR1 SGHTA, CDR2 FQGNSA. Trimming left V 7 bases short and J 1 base short, with 13 bases between. The CDR3 contains 14 residues. CDR3 loop: CASTERAHNYGYTF. The CDR3 DNA reads TGTGCCAGCACCGAGAGGGCGCATAACTATGGCTACACCTTC.

This chain uses TRBV25-1 with TRBJ2-5, with TRBD2 matching over 7 bases. The germline gives CDR1 MGHDK, CDR2 SYGVNS. This CDR3 is built from 16 residues. J gave up 0 bases and V 6 bases, and 10 bases lay outside the gene matches. CDR3 DNA sequence: TGTGCCAGCAGCGATCGGGCGCGGGGGAACCAAGAGACCCAGTACTTC. Protein sequence: CASSDRARGNQETQYF. The full variable domain, its missing parts supplied by reference TRBV25-1 and TRBJ2-5, is EADIYQTPRYLVIGTGKKITLECSQTMGHDKMYWYQQDPGMELHLIHYSYGVNSTEKGDLSSESTVSRIRTEHFPLTLESARPSHTSQYLCASSDRARGNQETQYFGPGTRLLVL.

The rearrangement uses TRBV4-2 and TRBJ2-1, with D perhaps assigned TRBD1 or TRBD2 (5 bases each). V lost 4 bases and J lost 4, with 23 bases in between. The CDR3 spans 18 residues. The germline V gene has CDR1 LGHNA and CDR2 YNFKEQ. CDR3 in DNA: TGTGCCAGCAGCCGGACGATTGGGGGAGCTAAGGAATACAATGAGCAGTTCTTC. Protein: CASSRTIGGAKEYNEQFF.

The chain combines TRBV7-9 with TRBJ2-2; no clear D gene. Trimming pared 7 bases from V and 4 bases from J, leaving 7 bases between. The CDR3 contains 12 residues. The germline gives CDR1 SEHNR, CDR2 FQNEAQ (reference sequence). CDR3 protein: CASNPPTGELFF. In DNA form, the CDR3 reads TGTGCCAGCAACCCCCCCACCGGGGAGCTGTTTTTT.

This chain connects TRBV7-8 to TRBJ2-7; no firm D call. Trimming pared 3 bases from V and 4 bases from J, leaving 10 bases between. Germline V gene lookup returns CDR1 SGHVS and CDR2 FQNEAQ. The CDR3 is 13 residues long. For the CDR3, the DNA is TGTGCCAGCAGCTTGATGGACCTTTACGAGCAGTACTTC. This encodes CASSLMDLYEQYF.

The chain employs TRBV7-9 and TRBJ2-7; D possibly corresponds to TRBD1 (5 bases). V was trimmed by 3 bases and J by 3 bases, leaving 15 bases between them. Germline values: CDR1 SEHNR, CDR2 FQNEAQ (reference sequence). There are 15 residues in the CDR3. For the CDR3, the DNA is TGTGCCAGCAGCTTTTCAGGGCAGCGTGGCTACGAGCAGTACTTC. Protein sequence: CASSFSGQRGYEQYF. Using reference TRBV7-9 and TRBJ2-7 for the parts outside the CDR3, the full variable domain is DTGVSQNPRHKITKRGQNVTFRCDPISEHNRLYWYRQTLGQGPEFLTYFQNEAQLEKSRLLSDRFSAERPKGSFSTLEIQRTEQGDSAMYLCASSFSGQRGYEQYFGPGTRLTVT.

In DNA form, the CDR3 reads TGTGCCAGCAGGACACAGGGGGCTAATGAAAAACTGTTTTTT. This codes for CASRTQGANEKLFF. This sequence joins TRBV6-6 and TRBJ1-4; 8 bases agree with TRBD1. Germline V gene lookup returns CDR1 MNHNY and CDR2 SVGAGI (reference sequence). CDR3 length: 14 amino acids. The J segment lost 3 bases and the V segment lost 6 bases, leaving 3 bases of the junction unmatched.

In the case of this clone: Different DNA sequences within this sample yield the same CDR3. The V call is TRBV4-1, the J call TRBJ2-2; D could derive from TRBD1 or TRBD2 (5 bases each). V gave up 1 base and J gave up 5 bases, with 8 bases separating them. The CDR3 consists of 14 residues. The V gene's germline CDR1 is MGHRA and CDR2 YSYEKL. Here the CDR3 DNA reads TGCGCCAGCAGCCAAGGTGGGGGAACCGGGGAGCTGTTTTTT. This translates into CASSQGGGTGELFF.